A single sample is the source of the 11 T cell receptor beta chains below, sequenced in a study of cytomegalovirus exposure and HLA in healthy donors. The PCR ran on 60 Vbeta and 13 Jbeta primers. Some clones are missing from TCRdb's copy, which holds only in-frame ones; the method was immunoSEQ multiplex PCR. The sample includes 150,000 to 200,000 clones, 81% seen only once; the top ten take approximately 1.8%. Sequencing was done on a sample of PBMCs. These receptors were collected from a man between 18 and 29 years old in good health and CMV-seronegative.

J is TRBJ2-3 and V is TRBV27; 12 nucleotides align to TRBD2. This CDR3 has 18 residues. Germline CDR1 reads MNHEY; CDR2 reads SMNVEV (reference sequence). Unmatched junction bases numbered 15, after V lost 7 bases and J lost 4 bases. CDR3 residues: CASTPRGLTSGSADTQYF. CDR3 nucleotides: TGTGCCAGCACCCCTCGGGGGCTGACTAGCGGGAGTGCAGATACGCAGTATTTT.

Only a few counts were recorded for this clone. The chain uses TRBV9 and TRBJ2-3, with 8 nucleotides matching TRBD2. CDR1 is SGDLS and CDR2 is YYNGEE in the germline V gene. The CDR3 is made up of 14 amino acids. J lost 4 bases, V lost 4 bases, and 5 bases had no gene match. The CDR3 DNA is TGTGCCAGCAGCCTGACTAGCGCAGCAGATACGCAGTATTTT. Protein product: CASSLTSAADTQYF. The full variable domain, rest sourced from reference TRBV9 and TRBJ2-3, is DSGVTQTPKHLITATGQRVTLRCSPRSGDLSVYWYQQSLDQGLQFLIQYYNGEERAKGNILERFSAQQFPDLHSELNLSSLELGDSALYFCASSLTSAADTQYFGPGTRLTVL.

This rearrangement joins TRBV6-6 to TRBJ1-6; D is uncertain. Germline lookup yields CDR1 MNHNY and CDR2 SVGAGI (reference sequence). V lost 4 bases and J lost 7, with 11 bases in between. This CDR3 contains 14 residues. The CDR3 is CASSSHTGNSPLHF. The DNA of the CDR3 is TGTGCCAGCAGTTCCCACACGGGAAATTCACCCCTCCACTTT.

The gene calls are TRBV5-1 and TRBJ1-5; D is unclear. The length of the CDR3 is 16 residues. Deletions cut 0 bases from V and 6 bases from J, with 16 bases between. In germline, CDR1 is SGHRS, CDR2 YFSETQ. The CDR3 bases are TGCGCCAGCAGCTTGGAGGGATCGGGGTATGGTCAGCCCCAGCATTTT. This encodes CASSLEGSGYGQPQHF.

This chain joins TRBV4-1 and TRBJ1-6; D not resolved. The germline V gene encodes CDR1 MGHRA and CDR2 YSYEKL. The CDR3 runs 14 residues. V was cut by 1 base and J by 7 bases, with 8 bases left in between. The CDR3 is CASSQAKENSPLHF. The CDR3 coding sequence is TGCGCCAGCAGCCAAGCAAAGGAGAATTCACCCCTCCACTTT.

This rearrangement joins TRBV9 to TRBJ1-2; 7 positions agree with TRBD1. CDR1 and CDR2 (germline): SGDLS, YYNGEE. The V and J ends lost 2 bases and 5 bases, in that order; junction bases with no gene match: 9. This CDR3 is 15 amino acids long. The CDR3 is CASSVTDREAYGYTF. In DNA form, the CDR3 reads TGTGCCAGCAGCGTTACAGACAGGGAGGCTTATGGCTACACCTTC.

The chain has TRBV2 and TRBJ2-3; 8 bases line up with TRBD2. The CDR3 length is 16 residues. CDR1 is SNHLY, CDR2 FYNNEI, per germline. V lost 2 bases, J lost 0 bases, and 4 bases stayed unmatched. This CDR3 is CASSEWRGDSTDTQYF. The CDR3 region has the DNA TGTGCCAGCAGTGAATGGCGGGGGGACAGCACAGATACGCAGTATTTT.

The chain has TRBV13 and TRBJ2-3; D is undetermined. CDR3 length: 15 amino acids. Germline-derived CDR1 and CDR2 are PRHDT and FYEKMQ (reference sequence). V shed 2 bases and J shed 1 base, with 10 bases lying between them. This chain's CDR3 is CASSLTESRTDTQYF. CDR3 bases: TGTGCCAGCAGCTTAACAGAATCACGCACAGATACGCAGTATTTT.

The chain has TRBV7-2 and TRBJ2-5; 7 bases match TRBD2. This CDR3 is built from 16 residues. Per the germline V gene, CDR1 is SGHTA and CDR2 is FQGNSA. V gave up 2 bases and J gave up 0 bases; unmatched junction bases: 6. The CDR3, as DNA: TGTGCCAGCAGCTTACTCGGGCTAGCGGACCAAGAGACCCAGTACTTC. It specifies CASSLLGLADQETQYF.

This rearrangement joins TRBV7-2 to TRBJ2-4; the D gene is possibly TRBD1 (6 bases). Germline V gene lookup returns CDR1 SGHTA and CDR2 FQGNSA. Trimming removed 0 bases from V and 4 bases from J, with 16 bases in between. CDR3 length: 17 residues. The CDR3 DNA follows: TGTGCCAGCAGCTTAGCGAGGTCAGGGGTCGGTAAAAACATTCAGTACTTC. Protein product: CASSLARSGVGKNIQYF.

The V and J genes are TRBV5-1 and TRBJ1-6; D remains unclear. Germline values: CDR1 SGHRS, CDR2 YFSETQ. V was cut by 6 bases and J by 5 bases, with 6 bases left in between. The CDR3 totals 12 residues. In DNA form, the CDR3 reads TGCGCCAGCACCATTGATAATTCACCCCTCCACTTT. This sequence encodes CASTIDNSPLHF. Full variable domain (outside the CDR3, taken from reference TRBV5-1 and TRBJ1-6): KAGVTQTPRYLIKTRGQQVTLSCSPISGHRSVSWYQQTPGQGLQFLFEYFSETQRNKGNFPGRFSGRQFSNSRSEMNVSTLELGDSALYLCASTIDNSPLHFGNGTRLTVT.